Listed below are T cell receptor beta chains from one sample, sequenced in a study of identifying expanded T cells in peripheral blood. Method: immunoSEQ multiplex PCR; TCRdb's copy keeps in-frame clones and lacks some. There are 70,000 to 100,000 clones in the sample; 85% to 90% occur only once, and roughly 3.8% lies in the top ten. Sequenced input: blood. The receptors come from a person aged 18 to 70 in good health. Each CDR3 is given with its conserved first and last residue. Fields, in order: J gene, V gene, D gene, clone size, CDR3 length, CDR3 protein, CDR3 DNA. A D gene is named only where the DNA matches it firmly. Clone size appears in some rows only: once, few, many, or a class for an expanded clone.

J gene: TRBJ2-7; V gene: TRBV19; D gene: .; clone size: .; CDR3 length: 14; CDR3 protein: CASSMGRGGYEQYF; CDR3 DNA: TGTGCCAGTAGTATGGGCAGGGGGGGCTACGAGCAGTACTTC
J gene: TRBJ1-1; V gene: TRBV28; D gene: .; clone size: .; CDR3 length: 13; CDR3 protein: CASSRSGSAEAFF; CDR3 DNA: TGTGCCAGCAGTAGGAGTGGCAGCGCTGAAGCTTTCTTT
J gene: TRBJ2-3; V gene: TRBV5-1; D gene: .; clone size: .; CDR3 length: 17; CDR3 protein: CASSPQPRVSSTDTQYF; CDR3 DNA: TGCGCCAGCAGCCCTCAACCGAGGGTCTCTAGCACAGATACGCAGTATTTT
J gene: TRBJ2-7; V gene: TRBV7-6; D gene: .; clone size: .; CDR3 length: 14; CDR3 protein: CASSLEGDRGEQYF; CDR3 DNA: TGTGCCAGCAGCTTAGAAGGGGATAGGGGCGAGCAGTACTTC
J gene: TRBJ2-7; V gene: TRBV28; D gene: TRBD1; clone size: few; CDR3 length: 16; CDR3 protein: CASRKPGQGLPYEQYF; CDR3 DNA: TGTGCCAGCAGAAAGCCGGGACAGGGGTTACCCTACGAGCAGTACTTC
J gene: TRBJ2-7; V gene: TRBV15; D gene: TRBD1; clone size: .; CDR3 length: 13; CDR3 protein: CATSGQGAYEQYF; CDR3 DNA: TGTGCCACCAGTGGACAGGGGGCCTACGAGCAGTACTTC
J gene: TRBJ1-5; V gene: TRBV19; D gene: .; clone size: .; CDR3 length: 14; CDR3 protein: CASSIQGSNQPQHF; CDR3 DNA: TGTGCCAGTAGTATACAGGGTAGCAATCAGCCCCAGCATTTT
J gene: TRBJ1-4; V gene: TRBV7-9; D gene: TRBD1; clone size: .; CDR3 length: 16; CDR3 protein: CASSRTLTGMGEKLFF; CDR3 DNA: TGTGCCAGCAGCCGAACGCTGACAGGGATGGGTGAAAAACTGTTTTTT
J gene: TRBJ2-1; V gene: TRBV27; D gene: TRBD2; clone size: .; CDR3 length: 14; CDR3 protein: CASSERGIKLEQFF; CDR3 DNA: TGTGCCAGCAGTGAGCGGGGGATTAAATTAGAGCAGTTCTTC
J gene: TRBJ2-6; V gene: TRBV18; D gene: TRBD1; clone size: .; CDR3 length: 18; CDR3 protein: CASSPPGTGITGANVLTF; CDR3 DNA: TGTGCCAGCTCACCACCTGGGACAGGGATAACTGGGGCCAACGTCCTGACTTTC
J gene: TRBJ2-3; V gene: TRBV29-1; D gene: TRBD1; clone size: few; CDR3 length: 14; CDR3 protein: CSVTGVLSTDTQYF; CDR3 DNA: TGCAGCGTGACAGGGGTATTGAGCACAGATACGCAGTATTTT
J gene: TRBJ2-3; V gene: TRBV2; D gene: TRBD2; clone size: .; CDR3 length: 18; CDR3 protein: CASSGAGASGLSTDTQYF; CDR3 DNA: TGTGCCAGCAGCGGAGCGGGGGCTTCGGGACTTAGCACAGATACGCAGTATTTT
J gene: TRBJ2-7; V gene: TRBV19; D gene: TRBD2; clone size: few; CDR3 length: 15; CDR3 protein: CATGTSGRLSYEQYF; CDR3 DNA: TGTGCCACTGGGACTAGCGGGAGATTGAGCTACGAGCAGTACTTC
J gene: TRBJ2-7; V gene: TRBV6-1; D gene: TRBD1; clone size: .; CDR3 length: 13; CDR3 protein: CASRGTGPWEQYF; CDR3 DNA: TGTGCCAGCAGGGGGACAGGACCCTGGGAGCAGTACTTC
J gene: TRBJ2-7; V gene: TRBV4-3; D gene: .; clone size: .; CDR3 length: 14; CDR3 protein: CASSQAGGNNVQYF; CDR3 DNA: TGCGCCAGCAGCCAAGCCGGGGGTAACAACGTTCAATACTTC
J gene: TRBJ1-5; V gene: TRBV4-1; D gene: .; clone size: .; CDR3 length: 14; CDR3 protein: CASSQHQGNQPQHF; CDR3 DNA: TGCGCCAGCAGCCAACACCAGGGCAATCAGCCCCAGCATTTT
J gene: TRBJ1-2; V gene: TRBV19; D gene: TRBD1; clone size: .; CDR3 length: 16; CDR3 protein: CASSSSGTGNNYGYTF; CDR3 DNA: TGTGCCAGTAGTTCCTCCGGGACAGGGAACAACTATGGCTACACCTTC
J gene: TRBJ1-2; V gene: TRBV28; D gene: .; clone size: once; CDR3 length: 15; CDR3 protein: CASSSSRAESYGYTF; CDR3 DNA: TGTGCCAGCAGTTCGTCCCGGGCGGAGAGCTATGGCTACACCTTC
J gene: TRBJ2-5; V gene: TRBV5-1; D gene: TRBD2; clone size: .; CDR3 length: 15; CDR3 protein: CASGSSGGGEETQYF; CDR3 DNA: TGCGCCAGCGGTAGTAGCGGGGGTGGAGAAGAGACCCAGTACTTC
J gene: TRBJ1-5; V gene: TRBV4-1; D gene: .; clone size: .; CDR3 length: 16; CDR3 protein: CASSQGGAGGGQPQHF; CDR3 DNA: TGCGCCAGCAGCCAAGGGGGCGCGGGAGGCGGTCAGCCCCAGCATTTT
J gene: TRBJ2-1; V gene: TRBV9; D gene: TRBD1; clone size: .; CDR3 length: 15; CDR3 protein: CASSARTGENNEQFF; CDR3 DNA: TGTGCCAGCAGCGCCCGGACAGGGGAGAACAATGAGCAGTTCTTC
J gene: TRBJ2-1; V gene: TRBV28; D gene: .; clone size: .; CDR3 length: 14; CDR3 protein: CASNKDMAYNEQFF; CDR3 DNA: TGTGCCAGCAACAAGGACATGGCCTACAATGAGCAGTTCTTC
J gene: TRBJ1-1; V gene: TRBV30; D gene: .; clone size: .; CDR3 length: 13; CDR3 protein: CAWTRVGGTEAFF; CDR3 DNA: TGTGCCTGGACTAGGGTTGGGGGCACTGAAGCTTTCTTT
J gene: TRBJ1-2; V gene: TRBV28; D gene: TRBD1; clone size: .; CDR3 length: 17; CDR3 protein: CASSLWGRDRGNYGYTF; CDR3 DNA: TGTGCCAGCAGTCTCTGGGGCCGGGACAGGGGGAACTATGGCTACACCTTC
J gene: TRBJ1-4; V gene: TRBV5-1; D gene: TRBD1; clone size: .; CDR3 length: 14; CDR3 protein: CASSSGQGREKLFF; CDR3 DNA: TGCGCCAGCAGCTCCGGACAGGGGAGGGAAAAACTGTTTTTT
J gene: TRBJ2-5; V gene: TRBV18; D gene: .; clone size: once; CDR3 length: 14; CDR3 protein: CASSPESGQETQYF; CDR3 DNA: TGTGCCAGCTCACCTGAAAGCGGTCAAGAGACCCAGTACTTC
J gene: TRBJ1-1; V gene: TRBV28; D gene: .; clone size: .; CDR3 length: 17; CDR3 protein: CASSFSVRESLNTEAFF; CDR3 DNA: TGTGCCAGCAGTTTTTCAGTAAGGGAGAGCTTGAACACTGAAGCTTTCTTT
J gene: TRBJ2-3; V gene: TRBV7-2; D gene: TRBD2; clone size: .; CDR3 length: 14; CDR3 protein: CASSPGTSADTQYF; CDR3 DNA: TGTGCCAGCAGCCCCGGGACTAGTGCAGATACGCAGTATTTT
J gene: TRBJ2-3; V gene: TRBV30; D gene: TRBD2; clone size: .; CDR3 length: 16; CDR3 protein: CAWRIAGLAGTDTQYF; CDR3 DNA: TGTGCCTGGAGAATAGCGGGCTTAGCGGGGACAGATACGCAGTATTTT
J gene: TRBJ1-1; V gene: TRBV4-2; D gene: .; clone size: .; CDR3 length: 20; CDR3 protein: CASSQDTGGGAREMNTEAFF; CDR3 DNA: TGTGCCAGCAGCCAAGATACGGGCGGGGGGGCGCGGGAAATGAACACTGAAGCTTTCTTT
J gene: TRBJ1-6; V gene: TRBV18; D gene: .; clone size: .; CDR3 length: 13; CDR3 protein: CASSRSYNSPLHF; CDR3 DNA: TGTGCCAGCTCGAGGTCCTATAATTCACCCCTCCACTTT
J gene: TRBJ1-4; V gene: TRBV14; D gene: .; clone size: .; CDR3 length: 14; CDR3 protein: CASSQDSDNEKLFF; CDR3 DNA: TGTGCCAGCAGCCAAGATTCAGATAATGAAAAACTGTTTTTT
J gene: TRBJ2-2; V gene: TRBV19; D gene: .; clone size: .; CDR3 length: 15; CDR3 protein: CASSPRSRGVGELFF; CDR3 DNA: TGTGCCAGTAGTCCCCGGTCCAGGGGGGTCGGGGAGCTGTTTTTT
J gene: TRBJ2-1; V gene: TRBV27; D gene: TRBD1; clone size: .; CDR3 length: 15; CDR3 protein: CASSLGQGRVGEQFF; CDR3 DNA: TGTGCCAGCAGTCTGGGACAGGGGAGGGTAGGTGAGCAGTTCTTC
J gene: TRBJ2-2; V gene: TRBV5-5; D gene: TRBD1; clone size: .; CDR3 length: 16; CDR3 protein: CASSFTGTGGTGELFF; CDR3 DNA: TGTGCCAGCAGCTTTACCGGGACAGGGGGCACCGGGGAGCTGTTTTTT
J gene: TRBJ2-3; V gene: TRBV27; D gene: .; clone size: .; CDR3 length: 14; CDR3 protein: CASSLTPATDTQYF; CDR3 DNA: TGTGCCAGCAGTTTGACTCCCGCCACAGATACGCAGTATTTT
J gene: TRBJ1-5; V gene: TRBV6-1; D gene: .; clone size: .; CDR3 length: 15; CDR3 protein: CASSETDSGYQPQHF; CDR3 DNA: TGTGCCAGCAGTGAGACGGACAGTGGTTATCAGCCCCAGCATTTT
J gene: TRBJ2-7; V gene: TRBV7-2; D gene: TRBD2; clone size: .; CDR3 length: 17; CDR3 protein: CASSSVPTSGGAREQYF; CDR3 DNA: TGTGCCAGCAGCTCCGTCCCGACTAGCGGGGGGGCTCGAGAGCAGTACTTC
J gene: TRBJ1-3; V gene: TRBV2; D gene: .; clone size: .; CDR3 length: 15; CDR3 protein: CASSEVRGSGNTIYF; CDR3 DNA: TGTGCCAGCAGTGAAGTGCGGGGATCTGGAAACACCATATATTTT
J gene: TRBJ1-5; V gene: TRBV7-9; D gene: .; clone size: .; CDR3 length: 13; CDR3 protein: CASSLVVGQPQHF; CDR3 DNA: TGTGCCAGCAGCTTAGTTGTGGGTCAGCCCCAGCATTTT
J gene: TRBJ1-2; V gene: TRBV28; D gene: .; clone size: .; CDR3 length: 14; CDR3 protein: CASSGHNTGYGYTF; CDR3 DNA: TGTGCCAGCAGTGGACACAATACGGGGTATGGCTACACCTTC
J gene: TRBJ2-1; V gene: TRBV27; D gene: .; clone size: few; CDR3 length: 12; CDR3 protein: CASSELNNEQFF; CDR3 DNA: TGTGCCAGCAGTGAATTGAACAATGAGCAGTTCTTC
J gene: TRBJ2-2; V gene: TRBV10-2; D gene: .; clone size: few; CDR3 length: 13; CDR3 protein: CASRAPNTGELFF; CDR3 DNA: TGCGCCAGCAGGGCCCCGAACACCGGGGAGCTGTTTTTT
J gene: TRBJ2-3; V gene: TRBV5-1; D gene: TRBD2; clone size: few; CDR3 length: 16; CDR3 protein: CASSWTSGGVADTQYF; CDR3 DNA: TGCGCCAGCAGCTGGACTAGCGGGGGGGTTGCAGATACGCAGTATTTT
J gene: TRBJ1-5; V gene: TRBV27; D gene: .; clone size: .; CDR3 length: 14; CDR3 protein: CASSLKGEGQPQHF; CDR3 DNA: TGTGCCAGCAGTTTGAAGGGGGAAGGTCAGCCCCAGCATTTT
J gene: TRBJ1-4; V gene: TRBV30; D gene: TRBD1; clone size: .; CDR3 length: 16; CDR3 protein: CAWSAGTGGMNEKLFF; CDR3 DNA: TGTGCCTGGAGCGCCGGGACAGGGGGAATGAATGAAAAACTGTTTTTT
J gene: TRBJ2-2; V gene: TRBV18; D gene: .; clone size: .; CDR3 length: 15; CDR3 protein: CASSPVRANTGELFF; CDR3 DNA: TGTGCCAGCTCACCGGTCCGGGCGAACACCGGGGAGCTGTTTTTT